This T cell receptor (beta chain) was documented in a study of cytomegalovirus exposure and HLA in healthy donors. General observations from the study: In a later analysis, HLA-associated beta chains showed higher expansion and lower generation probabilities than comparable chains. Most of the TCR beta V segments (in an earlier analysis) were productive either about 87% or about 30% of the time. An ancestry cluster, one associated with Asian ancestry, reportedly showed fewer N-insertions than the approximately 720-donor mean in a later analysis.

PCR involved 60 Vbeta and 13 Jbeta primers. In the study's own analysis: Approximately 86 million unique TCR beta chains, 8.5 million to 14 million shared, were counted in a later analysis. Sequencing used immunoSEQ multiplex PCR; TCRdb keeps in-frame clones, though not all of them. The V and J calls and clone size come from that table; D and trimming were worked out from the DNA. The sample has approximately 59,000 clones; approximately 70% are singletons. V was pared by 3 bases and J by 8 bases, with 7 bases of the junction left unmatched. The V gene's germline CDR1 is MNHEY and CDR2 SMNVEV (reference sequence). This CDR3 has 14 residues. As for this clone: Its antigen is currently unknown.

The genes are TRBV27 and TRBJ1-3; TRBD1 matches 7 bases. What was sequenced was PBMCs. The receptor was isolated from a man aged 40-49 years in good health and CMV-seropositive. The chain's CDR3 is CASSFTGVVDTIYF. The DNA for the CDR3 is TGTGCCAGCAGTTTCACAGGGGTGGTGGACACCATATATTTT.